These T cell receptor beta chains were read from a single sample in a study of T-cell memory formation after mild COVID-19. TCRdb analysed the 5' RACE reads with MiXCR anew, one entry per CDR3 protein. The repertoire holds fewer than 75,000 distinct CDR3 sequences, with over 9% as singletons. Sequencing was performed on PBMCs or a T cell subset sorted from them (not recorded which). Receptors were obtained from a man aged 18 to 35 who had mild COVID-19 (a few samples of this study predate the infection). Cell type and time point are not known. Both conserved end residues are part of each CDR3. The order of the fields is CDR3 DNA, CDR3 protein, V gene, J gene, clone size, CDR3 length, D gene. A D gene is named only where the DNA matches it firmly. A clone size is listed for some rows: how often the clone was seen (once, few, many), or a class if it is expanded.

DNA: TGCGCCAGCAGCTTGTCAGCGACGCCGGTGCTAGCGGGGGTTGCCTACGAGCAGTACTTC; CDR3: CASSLSATPVLAGVAYEQYF; V: TRBV5-1; J: TRBJ2-7; size: many; length: 20; D: TRBD2
DNA: TGCGCCAGCAGGGACTACACCGGGGAGCTGTTTTTT; CDR3: CASRDYTGELFF; V: TRBV4-3; J: TRBJ2-2; size: many; length: 12; D: -
DNA: TGTGCCAGCAGTTACTCGACCAGGGGAGGCTACACCTTC; CDR3: CASSYSTRGGYTF; V: TRBV6-5; J: TRBJ1-2; size: medium-sized; length: 13; D: -
DNA: TGTGCCAGCAGTTCTCGACAGAGACGCACAGATACGCAGTATTTT; CDR3: CASSSRQRRTDTQYF; V: TRBV6-5; J: TRBJ2-3; size: -; length: 15; D: -
DNA: TGCGCCAGCAGCCCGGAATGGGCAATAGAGACCCAGTACTTC; CDR3: CASSPEWAIETQYF; V: TRBV5-1; J: TRBJ2-5; size: -; length: 14; D: -
DNA: TGCGCCAGCAGCCAGGCCGACATGGGGTTCCGCACCGGGGAGCTGTTTTTT; CDR3: CASSQADMGFRTGELFF; V: TRBV4-1; J: TRBJ2-2; size: few; length: 17; D: -
DNA: TGTGCCAGCAGCCCGGGACAGGGACGCTATCAGCCCCAGCATTTT; CDR3: CASSPGQGRYQPQHF; V: TRBV12-3/TRBV12-4; J: TRBJ1-5; size: few; length: 15; D: TRBD1
DNA: TGTGCCAGGGAGACAGGGTCGATTTACGAGCAGTACTTC; CDR3: CARETGSIYEQYF; V: TRBV6-2/TRBV6-3; J: TRBJ2-7; size: -; length: 13; D: TRBD1
DNA: TGTGCCAGCAGCTTTTCGATGGCCAGCCAACTTGGCTACACCTTC; CDR3: CASSFSMASQLGYTF; V: TRBV7-2; J: TRBJ1-2; size: few; length: 15; D: -
DNA: TGTGCCAGCAGCCAAGTAGGGGTTGGGTTTAAAGCTTTCTTT; CDR3: CASSQVGVGFKAFF; V: TRBV3-1; J: TRBJ1-1; size: few; length: 14; D: -
DNA: TGTGCCAGCAGCCCGGGAGGTGAAAAACTGTTTTTT; CDR3: CASSPGGEKLFF; V: TRBV7-3; J: TRBJ1-4; size: -; length: 12; D: -
DNA: TGTGCCAGCACCCCAAGCCAGCGGGGGGCCGGGGAGCTGTTTTTT; CDR3: CASTPSQRGAGELFF; V: TRBV3-1; J: TRBJ2-2; size: many; length: 15; D: TRBD2
DNA: TGTGCCAGCAGCCAAGTTGACAGCACAGATACGCAGTATTTT; CDR3: CASSQVDSTDTQYF; V: TRBV4-2; J: TRBJ2-3; size: -; length: 14; D: -
DNA: TGTGCCAGCAGTTACCCACCCCGGACAGAAGCTTTCTTT; CDR3: CASSYPPRTEAFF; V: TRBV6-2/TRBV6-3; J: TRBJ1-1; size: -; length: 13; D: -
DNA: TGCGCCAGCAGCTTGGGACAGGGGCACACCGGGGAGCTGTTTTTT; CDR3: CASSLGQGHTGELFF; V: TRBV5-1; J: TRBJ2-2; size: many; length: 15; D: TRBD1
DNA: TGCAGTGCTAGAGATCGGGCGAGAAATGAGCAGTTCTTC; CDR3: CSARDRARNEQFF; V: TRBV20-1; J: TRBJ2-1; size: few; length: 13; D: -
DNA: TGTGCCAGCAGCTTAGTAGGGGCAGGCACCGGGGAGCTGTTTTTT; CDR3: CASSLVGAGTGELFF; V: TRBV7-6; J: TRBJ2-2; size: few; length: 15; D: -
DNA: TGTGCCAGCAGCTCTGCAGACCATAGCAATCAGCCCCAGCATTTT; CDR3: CASSSADHSNQPQHF; V: TRBV7-9; J: TRBJ1-5; size: few; length: 15; D: -
DNA: TGTGCCAGCAGCTTAGAATACGGGATAGATACGCAGTATTTT; CDR3: CASSLEYGIDTQYF; V: TRBV7-6; J: TRBJ2-3; size: few; length: 14; D: -
DNA: TGTGCCAGCAGTTTAACGTGGAGGAACTATGGCTACACCTTC; CDR3: CASSLTWRNYGYTF; V: TRBV12-3/TRBV12-4; J: TRBJ1-2; size: many; length: 14; D: -
DNA: TGTGCCAGCAGCCAAGGGGAGGCCGGGGAGCTGTTTTTT; CDR3: CASSQGEAGELFF; V: TRBV3-1; J: TRBJ2-2; size: many; length: 13; D: -
DNA: TGCGCCAGCAGCTTGGCTAGCGGGCTAGAGACCCAGTACTTC; CDR3: CASSLASGLETQYF; V: TRBV5-1; J: TRBJ2-5; size: -; length: 14; D: TRBD2
DNA: TGTGCCAGCAGCTTAGATTCGGCTATGAACACTGAAGCTTTCTTT; CDR3: CASSLDSAMNTEAFF; V: TRBV7-6; J: TRBJ1-1; size: -; length: 15; D: -
DNA: TGTGCCACCAGTGAGTGGGACAGTCGGCAGTTCTTC; CDR3: CATSEWDSRQFF; V: TRBV24-1; J: TRBJ2-1; size: -; length: 12; D: TRBD1
DNA: TGTGCCAGCAGCCGGACCGGGGGGCACAATGAGCAGTTCTTC; CDR3: CASSRTGGHNEQFF; V: TRBV5-6; J: TRBJ2-1; size: -; length: 14; D: -
DNA: TGTGCCAGCAGCTCCTGGACAGGTATCTGCGAGCAGTACTTC; CDR3: CASSSWTGICEQYF; V: TRBV7-2; J: TRBJ2-7; size: -; length: 14; D: TRBD1
DNA: TGTGCCAGCAGCCAGGCTCCCCAGGGCAATTCACCCCTCCACTTT; CDR3: CASSQAPQGNSPLHF; V: TRBV3-1; J: TRBJ1-6; size: -; length: 15; D: -
DNA: TGCAGTGCTGAGAGGCCAGCGGGGGCCTCCTACGAGCAGTACTTC; CDR3: CSAERPAGASYEQYF; V: TRBV20-1; J: TRBJ2-7; size: -; length: 15; D: TRBD2
DNA: TGTGCCAGCAGATGGGACAGGGCTCCCTCAGGCTACACCTTC; CDR3: CASRWDRAPSGYTF; V: TRBV5-4; J: TRBJ1-2; size: -; length: 14; D: TRBD1
DNA: TGTGCCAGCAGCAGGACTAGCGGGGGACTCTTTGATATTACGCAGTATTTT; CDR3: CASSRTSGGLFDITQYF; V: TRBV7-2; J: TRBJ2-3; size: many; length: 17; D: TRBD2
DNA: TGTGCCAGCAGCACCCTTCCCCGGGCCCCCAATCAGCCCCAGCATTTT; CDR3: CASSTLPRAPNQPQHF; V: TRBV27; J: TRBJ1-5; size: few; length: 16; D: -
DNA: TGCAGCGTTGAAGGTGTGGGCGGGGGGAGCTCCAATGAGCAGTTCTTC; CDR3: CSVEGVGGGSSNEQFF; V: TRBV29-1; J: TRBJ2-1; size: -; length: 16; D: TRBD2
DNA: TGTGCCAGCTCCGCCTCTCGATACAATGAGCAGTTCTTC; CDR3: CASSASRYNEQFF; V: TRBV7-2; J: TRBJ2-1; size: many; length: 13; D: -
DNA: TGTGCCAGCAGCCCTCCGGGACAGGGGGCTCAGCAGTACTTC; CDR3: CASSPPGQGAQQYF; V: TRBV9; J: TRBJ2-7; size: -; length: 14; D: TRBD1
DNA: TGTGCCAGCAGCCCGGGGGATGGGCCCTACAATGAGCAGTTCTTC; CDR3: CASSPGDGPYNEQFF; V: TRBV4-2; J: TRBJ2-1; size: many; length: 15; D: -
DNA: TGTGCCAGCAGTTTAATTTATCAGGGGGAAGGATCTGGGGCCAACGTCCTGACTTTC; CDR3: CASSLIYQGEGSGANVLTF; V: TRBV28; J: TRBJ2-6; size: few; length: 19; D: TRBD1
DNA: TGTGCCACCAGCAGAGATAAAGGGACAGGGTTTTTTTCCCAGTACTTC; CDR3: CATSRDKGTGFFSQYF; V: TRBV15; J: TRBJ2-5; size: many; length: 16; D: TRBD1
DNA: TGCGCCAGCAGCTCGGTAAACATCCCCGGGGGCTACACCTTC; CDR3: CASSSVNIPGGYTF; V: TRBV5-1; J: TRBJ1-2; size: few; length: 14; D: -
DNA: TGTGCCAGCAGTTTGACATGGGGCAGATCAAATCAGCCCCAGCATTTT; CDR3: CASSLTWGRSNQPQHF; V: TRBV12-3/TRBV12-4; J: TRBJ1-5; size: many; length: 16; D: -
DNA: TGTGCCATCAGTGACAGGGTCGGGTTAATCTACGAGCAGTACTTC; CDR3: CAISDRVGLIYEQYF; V: TRBV10-3; J: TRBJ2-7; size: few; length: 15; D: -
DNA: TGTGCCAGCAGCCTCCCCTCGGGAGCCAACGAGCAGTACTTC; CDR3: CASSLPSGANEQYF; V: TRBV7-2; J: TRBJ2-7; size: many; length: 14; D: -
DNA: TGTGCCATCAGTGGCGGTGGAGAACTGTTTTTT; CDR3: CAISGGGELFF; V: TRBV10-3; J: TRBJ1-4; size: -; length: 11; D: -
DNA: TGTGCCAGCAGCTCCCCTTCGGCGGGGTCGAACTATGGCTACACCTTC; CDR3: CASSSPSAGSNYGYTF; V: TRBV27; J: TRBJ1-2; size: few; length: 16; D: -
DNA: TGCGCCAGCAGCCAAGAGGACAGGGCCTACAATGAGCAGTTCTTC; CDR3: CASSQEDRAYNEQFF; V: TRBV4-1; J: TRBJ2-1; size: many; length: 15; D: TRBD1
DNA: TGTGCCAGCAGCTTAGGGGGGGGACAGACGAATTCACCCCTCCACTTT; CDR3: CASSLGGGQTNSPLHF; V: TRBV7-3; J: TRBJ1-6; size: many; length: 16; D: TRBD1
DNA: TGTGCCAGCAGCTTCGGGGGAGGCTATGGCTACACCTTC; CDR3: CASSFGGGYGYTF; V: TRBV5-4; J: TRBJ1-2; size: -; length: 13; D: -
DNA: TGTGCCAGCTCACCGGGACACCGGTGGAGAAAACTGTTTTTT; CDR3: CASSPGHRWRKLFF; V: TRBV18; J: TRBJ1-4; size: few; length: 14; D: -
DNA: TGTGCCAGCAGTTTACTTCCGTCGGATCAGCCCCAGCATTTT; CDR3: CASSLLPSDQPQHF; V: TRBV12-3/TRBV12-4; J: TRBJ1-5; size: few; length: 14; D: -
DNA: TGTGCCAGCAGCCGGGACGCCGGGTCGGAGACCCAGTACTTC; CDR3: CASSRDAGSETQYF; V: TRBV6-6; J: TRBJ2-5; size: few; length: 14; D: -
DNA: TGTGCCAGCAGCACCCAACAGGGCCCTGGGGCCAACGTCCTGACTTTC; CDR3: CASSTQQGPGANVLTF; V: TRBV7-3; J: TRBJ2-6; size: many; length: 16; D: -
DNA: TGCGCCAGCAGCTTCTCGGCAGATCTCTACAATGAGCAGTTCTTC; CDR3: CASSFSADLYNEQFF; V: TRBV5-1; J: TRBJ2-1; size: many; length: 15; D: -
DNA: TGTGCCAGCAGCCAAGCACTAGCGGGGGGGGAGAATGAGCAGTTCTTC; CDR3: CASSQALAGGENEQFF; V: TRBV3-1; J: TRBJ2-1; size: -; length: 16; D: TRBD2
DNA: TGTGCCAGCAGCTCAGGGGCACCCCTCCACTTT; CDR3: CASSSGAPLHF; V: TRBV7-9; J: TRBJ1-6; size: -; length: 11; D: -